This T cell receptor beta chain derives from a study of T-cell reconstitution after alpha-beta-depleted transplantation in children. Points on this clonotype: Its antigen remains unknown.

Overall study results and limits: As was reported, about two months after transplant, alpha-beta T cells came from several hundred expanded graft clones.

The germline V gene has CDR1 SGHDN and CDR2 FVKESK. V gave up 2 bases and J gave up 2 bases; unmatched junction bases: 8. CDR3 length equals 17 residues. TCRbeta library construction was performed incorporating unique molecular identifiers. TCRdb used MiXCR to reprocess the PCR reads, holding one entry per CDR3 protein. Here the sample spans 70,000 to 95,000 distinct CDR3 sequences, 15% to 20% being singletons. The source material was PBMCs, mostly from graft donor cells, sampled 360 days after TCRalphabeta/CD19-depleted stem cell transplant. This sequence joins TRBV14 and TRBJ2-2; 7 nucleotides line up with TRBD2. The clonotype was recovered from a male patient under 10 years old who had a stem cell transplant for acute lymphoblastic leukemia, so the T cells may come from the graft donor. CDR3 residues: CASSQLLREVNTGELFF. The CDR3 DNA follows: TGTGCCAGCAGCCAATTACTCCGGGAGGTCAACACCGGGGAGCTGTTTTTT.